Presented here are 31 T cell receptor beta chains from one specimen sequenced in a study of early stage breast cancer tumors. Sequencing was performed with immunoSEQ multiplex PCR; in TCRdb, only in-frame clones are kept and a portion is missing. The sample shows around 4,400 clones, 55% to 75% of them seen only once. Sequencing was carried out using normal breast tissue next to the tumor. The receptors derive from a person in their sixties with breast cancer.

Note on this clone: Other DNA sequences within the sample encode an identical CDR3. The V call is TRBV5-1, the J call TRBJ2-5, with 7 nucleotides matching TRBD2. Trimming at V came to 4 bases and at J to 1 base, leaving 4 bases not matched to a gene. The CDR3 sequence is 14 residues long. The germline V gene has CDR1 SGHRS and CDR2 YFSETQ. CDR3 coding DNA: TGCGCCAGCAGCCCCGGGGGGTCCCAAGAGACCCAGTACTTC. It is translated as CASSPGGSQETQYF.

Only one count was recorded for this clone. An end of the junction differs from the germline gene, which may be a read error. The CDR3 loop reads CGSSVAQPGSGNTIYF. The CDR3 coding sequence is TGTGGCAGCAGCGTAGCACAGCCCGGGTCTGGAAACACCATATATTTT. The genes are TRBV9 and TRBJ1-3; D ambiguous. Germline V lookup: CDR1 SGDLS, CDR2 YYNGEE. This CDR3 has 16 amino acids.

The V gene is TRBV29-1, the J gene TRBJ1-2; a possible D gene is TRBD1 (5 bases). V lost 0 bases to trimming and J lost 4 bases, with 12 bases between them. The CDR3 runs to 14 residues. The germline V gene has CDR1 SQVTM and CDR2 ANQGSEA. CDR3 nucleotide sequence: TGCAGCGTTGAAGAGGACGAGGGGATCTATGGCTACACCTTC. This translates into CSVEEDEGIYGYTF.

Only a few counts were recorded for this clone. The genes are TRBV2 and TRBJ1-1; D uncertain. This CDR3 contains 13 residues. The germline CDR1 and CDR2 sequences are SNHLY and FYNNEI. V lost 8 bases to trimming and J lost 2 bases, with 12 bases between them. CDR3 coding DNA: TGTGCCAGCGAACGGGGTGGTAACACTGAAGCTTTCTTT. Protein product: CASERGGNTEAFF.

The chain links TRBV7-3 to TRBJ2-3; maybe TRBD1 (5 bases). CDR1 SGHTA and CDR2 FQGTGA come from the germline V gene. Trimming took off 1 base at V and 2 bases at J, with 13 bases between the two ends. CDR3 length equals 16 residues. The CDR3 DNA sequence: TGTGCCAGCAGCTTAAATCCAGGGTTGAACACAGATACGCAGTATTTT. It yields the protein CASSLNPGLNTDTQYF.

This clone appeared once. The chain recombines TRBV5-1 with TRBJ2-1; no reliable D call. Deletions cut 0 bases from V and 6 bases from J, with 13 bases between. Germline V gene sequence: CDR1 SGHRS, CDR2 YFSETQ. This CDR3 contains 15 residues. The CDR3 sequence is CASSLEGVNPNEQFF. The CDR3 region has the DNA TGCGCCAGCAGCTTGGAGGGTGTTAACCCCAATGAGCAGTTCTTC.

This sequence joins TRBV5-1 and TRBJ2-7; D is uncertain. V was cut by 4 bases and J by 7 bases, with 18 bases left in between. This CDR3 comprises 14 residues. Germline V gives CDR1 SGHRS, CDR2 YFSETQ. The CDR3 bases are TGCGCCAGCAGCCCCTCGGGCGCCTCGTTAGAGCAGTACTTC. Protein: CASSPSGASLEQYF.

This clone was recorded a few times. The J gene is TRBJ1-1, the V gene TRBV30; D is ambiguous. Trimming took off 0 bases at V and 6 bases at J, with 8 bases between the two ends. Germline V gives CDR1 GTSNPN, CDR2 SVGIG (reference sequence). The CDR3 totals 12 residues. The CDR3 protein is CAWSVWPAEAFF. CDR3 nucleotides: TGTGCCTGGAGTGTATGGCCGGCTGAAGCTTTCTTT. Filled out from reference TRBV30 and TRBJ1-1, the complete variable domain reads SQTIHQWPATLVQPVGSPLSLECTVEGTSNPNLYWYRQAAGRGLQLLFYSVGIGQISSEVPQNLSASRPQDRQFILSSKKLLLSDSGFYLCAWSVWPAEAFFGQGTRLTVV.

This clone was seen only a few times. The rearrangement links TRBV18 to TRBJ1-2; D call uncertain. Germline-derived CDR1 and CDR2 are KGHSH and LQKENI. The length of the CDR3 is 14 residues. Trimming stripped 2 bases from V and 5 bases from J, with 12 bases between. The CDR3 coding sequence is TGTGCCAGCTCACCAGAGAGGGTGGGGTATGGCTACACCTTC. Its protein product is CASSPERVGYGYTF.

The V and J genes are TRBV30 and TRBJ2-1; tentatively, D is TRBD1 (6 bases). Per germline, CDR1 GTSNPN and CDR2 SVGIG (reference sequence). V gave up 0 bases and J gave up 2 bases, with 14 bases separating them. The CDR3 runs 16 residues. CDR3 sequence reads: CAWSVPQGLPYNEQFF. CDR3 DNA sequence: TGTGCCTGGAGTGTACCCCAGGGGCTTCCCTACAATGAGCAGTTCTTC.

V gene TRBV2 combines with J gene TRBJ2-3, with D perhaps TRBD1 (5 bases). Germline CDR1 reads SNHLY; CDR2 reads FYNNEI. This CDR3 is 16 amino acids long. Trimming took 3 bases from V and 2 from J, leaving 15 bases between them. The chain's CDR3 is CASSEWGPTPTDTQYF. The CDR3 DNA follows: TGTGCCAGCAGTGAGTGGGGCCCCACACCCACAGATACGCAGTATTTT.

The chain links TRBV11-3 to TRBJ2-2; the D gene is possibly TRBD2 (6 bases). This CDR3 is built from 16 residues. Germline loops: CDR1 SGHNT, CDR2 YENEEA. The V and J ends lost 5 bases and 1 base respectively, with 14 bases between them. CDR3 sequence (DNA): TGTGCCAGCAGCCGATACGGCGGGGAGAACACCGGGGAGCTGTTTTTT. Translating gives CASSRYGGENTGELFF. The full variable domain, in which reference TRBV11-3 and TRBJ2-2 provide the parts outside the CDR3, is EAGVVQSPRYKIIEKKQPVAFWCNPISGHNTLYWYLQNLGQGPELLIRYENEEAVDDSQLPKDRFSAERLKGVDSTLKIQPAELGDSAVYLCASSRYGGENTGELFFGEGSRLTVL.

This clone was counted a single time. The chain recombines TRBV7-2 with TRBJ1-2; TRBD1 matches 10 bases. J was trimmed by 7 bases and V by 2 bases; bases with no gene match: 4. Germline V gene lookup returns CDR1 SGHTA and CDR2 FQGNSA. CDR3 length: 14 amino acids. Here the CDR3 DNA reads TGTGCCAGCAGCTTAAGGGACAGGGGTTCTGGCTACACCTTC. This gives the protein CASSLRDRGSGYTF.

The count of this clone is one. The chain recombines TRBV20-1 with TRBJ1-1; D gene uncertain. The CDR3 length is 11 residues. The V gene lost 3 bases and the J gene lost 4 bases, with 6 bases spanning the gap. The germline gives CDR1 DFQATT, CDR2 SNEGSKA (reference sequence). The CDR3 region is CSASSPTEAFF. The CDR3, as DNA: TGCAGTGCTAGCTCGCCCACTGAAGCTTTCTTT.

V is TRBV4-1 and J is TRBJ1-1; D is unresolved. This CDR3 contains 14 residues. Germline CDR1 and CDR2: MGHRA and YSYEKL. Trimming stripped 3 bases from V and 0 bases from J, with 8 bases between. The CDR3 DNA follows: TGCGCCAGCAGCCAGGGCGCCATGAACACTGAAGCTTTCTTT. Its protein product is CASSQGAMNTEAFF.

This clone was seen more than once but under ten times. CDR3 in DNA: TGCGCCAGCAGCCAAGGTCCGACACGAGGAGACAATGAGCAGTTCTTC. Translation: CASSQGPTRGDNEQFF. The genes are TRBV4-1 and TRBJ2-1; no clear D. The CDR3 extends over 16 amino acids. The V end lost 1 base, the J end lost 5 bases, and 15 bases lay between the germline ends. CDR1 and CDR2 from the germline V gene are MGHRA and YSYEKL.

This clone came up a few times. J is TRBJ1-2 and V is TRBV2; 8 bases are a match to TRBD1. V dropped 8 bases and J dropped 4; count of bases not matched to a gene: 6. Germline-derived CDR1 and CDR2 are SNHLY and FYNNEI. The CDR3 runs to 13 residues. DNA for the CDR3: TGTGCCAGCGTGGGACAGGCCGGCTATGGCTACACCTTC. It encodes CASVGQAGYGYTF.

The chain employs TRBV6-5 and TRBJ2-7; 7 positions match TRBD2. Germline loops: CDR1 MNHEY, CDR2 SVGAGI. V lost 6 bases to trimming and J lost 2 bases; unmatched junction nucleotides: 10. The CDR3 is 15 amino acids. The CDR3 sequence is CASRSSGLNPYEQYF. The CDR3 DNA sequence: TGTGCCAGCAGAAGTAGCGGGCTTAATCCCTACGAGCAGTACTTC.

This chain links TRBV9 with TRBJ2-1; TRBD1 matches 10 bases. Germline loops: CDR1 SGDLS, CDR2 YYNGEE. The CDR3 loop spans 15 amino acids. V trimming: 0 bases; J trimming: 9 bases; junction bases outside the gene matches: 6. CDR3 nucleotides: TGTGCCAGCAGCGTAGGGGACAGGGGCGGGAGTGAGCAGTTCTTC. The encoded protein is CASSVGDRGGSEQFF.

This clone was seen a few times. The chain employs TRBV6-8 and TRBJ1-1; 8 bases agree with TRBD1. CDR3 length equals 14 residues. Trimming cost V 5 bases and J 4 bases; bases outside gene matches: 6. CDR1 is MNHGY and CDR2 is SAAAGT in the germline V gene. In DNA form, the CDR3 reads TGTGCCAGCAGTCTCACAGGGGGTAGCACTGAAGCTTTCTTT. Translated: CASSLTGGSTEAFF.

This clone appeared a few times. The V and J genes are TRBV30 and TRBJ1-1; the match to TRBD1 covers 8 bases. Unmatched junction bases numbered 7, after V lost 2 bases and J lost 8 bases. Germline lookup yields CDR1 GTSNPN and CDR2 SVGIG (reference sequence). The CDR3 totals 13 residues. CDR3 in amino acids: CAWSLGQGLEAFF. The CDR3 DNA reads as TGTGCCTGGAGTTTAGGACAGGGCCTAGAAGCTTTCTTT.

The chain carries TRBV11-3 and TRBJ2-1, with D unclear. The CDR3 spans 14 residues. Trimming shortened V by 1 base and J by 9 bases, and 13 bases separated the two germline ends. Germline V gene sequence: CDR1 SGHNT, CDR2 YENEEA. The CDR3 reads CASSLAALDSEQFF. CDR3 coding DNA: TGTGCCAGCAGCTTAGCTGCTCTAGATAGTGAGCAGTTCTTC.

For the CDR3, the DNA is TGTGCCAGCAGCTCATCCGGGACTAGCGGGGGGATTGAGCAGTTCTTC. This sequence encodes CASSSSGTSGGIEQFF. The chain recombines TRBV5-4 with TRBJ2-1; 15 nucleotides align to TRBD2. The CDR3 length is 16 residues. The germline CDR1 and CDR2 sequences are SGHNT and YYREEE (reference sequence). V trimming: 3 bases; J trimming: 9 bases; junction bases outside the gene matches: 7.

V gene TRBV13 combines with J gene TRBJ2-1, with TRBD1 matching over 9 bases. V shed 2 bases, J shed 2 bases, and the junction held 7 bases outside the gene matches. Germline V CDR1 and CDR2: PRHDT, FYEKMQ (reference sequence). CDR3 length equals 17 residues. The CDR3 sequence: CASSLLSGTGTYNEQFF. CDR3 sequence (DNA): TGTGCCAGCAGCTTATTATCCGGGACAGGGACCTACAATGAGCAGTTCTTC.

The chain links TRBV19 to TRBJ2-1; the D gene is possibly TRBD1 (6 bases). CDR3 length: 12 amino acids. CDR1 is LNHDA, CDR2 SQIVND, per germline (reference sequence). The V and J ends lost 10 bases and 6 bases respectively, with 13 bases between them. The CDR3 DNA reads as TGTGCCACCCAGGTAGGGGGCAATGAGCAGTTCTTC. Its translation: CATQVGGNEQFF. Full variable domain (outside the CDR3, taken from reference TRBV19 and TRBJ2-1): DGGITQSPKYLFRKEGQNVTLSCEQNLNHDAMYWYRQDPGQGLRLIYYSQIVNDFQKGDIAEGYSVSREKKESFPLTVTSAQKNPTAFYLCATQVGGNEQFFGPGTRLTVL.

V usage is TRBV14 and J usage is TRBJ2-1; the D gene could be TRBD1 or TRBD2 (5 bases each). Germline values: CDR1 SGHDN, CDR2 FVKESK. V was clipped by 2 bases and J by 9 bases, with 14 bases between them. The CDR3 spans 14 residues. As DNA, the CDR3 is TGTGCCAGCAGCCAAAGGGGAGATCGGGGTGAGCAGTTCTTC. Amino acids: CASSQRGDRGEQFF.

The V gene is TRBV19, the J gene TRBJ1-2; 9 positions agree with TRBD1. J gave up 7 bases and V 1 base, and 4 bases lay outside the gene matches. CDR3 size: 14 residues. In germline, CDR1 is LNHDA, CDR2 SQIVND (reference sequence). This CDR3 reads CASSIVGQGGGYTF. The CDR3 nucleotides are TGTGCCAGTAGTATAGTGGGACAGGGAGGTGGCTACACCTTC.

The chain is built from TRBV10-3 and TRBJ1-2, with 9 bases fitting TRBD1. The CDR3 has 12 residues. Germline-derived CDR1 and CDR2 are ENHRY and SYGVKD. Trimming at V came to 10 bases and at J to 6 bases, leaving 6 bases not matched to a gene. The CDR3 here is CATEQGAHGYTF. For the CDR3, the DNA is TGTGCCACAGAACAGGGGGCTCATGGCTACACCTTC.

The chain links TRBV9 to TRBJ2-1, with TRBD2 matching 8 bases. Losses at the gene ends were 3 bases for V and 7 bases for J; bases not matched to a gene: 12. Germline CDR1 and CDR2: SGDLS and YYNGEE. CDR3 size: 16 residues. The CDR3 sequence: CASSAIGGADLNEQFF. The CDR3 nucleotides are TGTGCCAGCAGCGCGATCGGGGGGGCCGATTTGAATGAGCAGTTCTTC.

This chain joins TRBV9 and TRBJ2-3, with 7 positions matching TRBD1. Germline CDR1 and CDR2: SGDLS and YYNGEE. The trim removed 4 bases at V and 4 bases at J, leaving 9 bases unmatched. The CDR3 runs 15 residues. The CDR3, as DNA: TGTGCCAGCAGCTTGAGGGGGCTGGGCGCAGATACGCAGTATTTT. This gives the protein CASSLRGLGADTQYF.

In this sample, this clone turned up once. V usage is TRBV5-6 and J usage is TRBJ2-7, with D tentatively TRBD2 (6 bases). From germline, CDR1 is SGHDT and CDR2 YYEEEE. The CDR3 extends over 14 amino acids. Trimming removed 0 bases from V and 3 bases from J, with 10 bases in between. CDR3 nucleotide sequence: TGTGCCAGCAGCTTGGGGGGGACTGTCTACGAGCAGTACTTC. Its protein is CASSLGGTVYEQYF.